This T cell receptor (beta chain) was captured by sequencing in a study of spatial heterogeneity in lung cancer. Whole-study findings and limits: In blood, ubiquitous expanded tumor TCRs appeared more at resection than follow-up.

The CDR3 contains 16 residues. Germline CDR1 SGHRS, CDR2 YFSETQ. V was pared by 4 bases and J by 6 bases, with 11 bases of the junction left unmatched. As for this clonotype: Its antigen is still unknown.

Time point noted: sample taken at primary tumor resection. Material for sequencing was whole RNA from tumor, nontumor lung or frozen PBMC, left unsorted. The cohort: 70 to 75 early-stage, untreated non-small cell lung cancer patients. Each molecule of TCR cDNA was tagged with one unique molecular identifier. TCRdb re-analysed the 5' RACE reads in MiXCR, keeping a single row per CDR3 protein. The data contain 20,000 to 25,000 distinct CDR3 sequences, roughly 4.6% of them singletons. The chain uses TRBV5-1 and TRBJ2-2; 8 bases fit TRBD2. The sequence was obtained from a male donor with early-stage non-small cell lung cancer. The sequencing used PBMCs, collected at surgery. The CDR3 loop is CASSAASGFNPGELFF. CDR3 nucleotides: TGCGCCAGCAGCGCCGCTAGCGGGTTCAACCCCGGGGAGCTGTTTTTT.